A single sample gave rise to the 5 T cell receptor beta chains below, sequenced in a study of cytomegalovirus exposure and HLA in healthy donors. In the PCR, 60 Vbeta and 13 Jbeta primers were used. The table came from immunoSEQ multiplex PCR; TCRdb's copy has only in-frame clones and leaves some out. The sample has 150,000 or so clones, less than 90% seen once. The sample comprised PBMCs. These receptors came from a man younger than 40 in good health and CMV-seronegative.

The chain employs TRBV9 and TRBJ2-1; 15 positions agree with TRBD2. This CDR3 has 16 residues. Looked up from germline, CDR1 is SGDLS and CDR2 is YYNGEE. V dropped 3 bases and J dropped 9; count of bases not matched to a gene: 7. DNA for the CDR3: TGTGCCAGCAGCGCCAGGACTAGCGGGGGGGAGTCTGAGCAGTTCTTC. Its protein product is CASSARTSGGESEQFF.

This rearrangement joins TRBV27 to TRBJ1-5; D ambiguous. The germline V gene encodes CDR1 MNHEY and CDR2 SMNVEV (reference sequence). V gave up 5 bases and J gave up 4 bases, with 24 bases separating them. This CDR3 is 18 amino acids long. The CDR3 nucleotides read TGTGCCAGCAGTCCCCTCCCCTCAGTCACCGTATGGAATCAGCCCCAGCATTTT. Its protein is CASSPLPSVTVWNQPQHF.

The V call is TRBV5-1, the J call TRBJ2-1; no reliable D call. Germline values: CDR1 SGHRS, CDR2 YFSETQ. V was clipped by 4 bases and J by 6 bases, with 17 bases between them. This CDR3 region has 15 residues. CDR3 in DNA: TGCGCCAGCAGCAAAAACCCTTCAGGTGTCAATGAGCAGTTCTTC. As protein: CASSKNPSGVNEQFF.

The rearrangement uses TRBV6-6 and TRBJ1-4; maybe TRBD1 (6 bases). The CDR3 has 15 residues. Trimming cost V 6 bases and J 5 bases, with 16 bases left between them. Germline V gives CDR1 MNHNY, CDR2 SVGAGI (reference sequence). The CDR3 DNA sequence: TGTGCCAGCAGGGGGGCCGGACGGAAGAATGAAAAACTGTTTTTT. Encoded protein: CASRGAGRKNEKLFF.

The V and J genes are TRBV25-1 and TRBJ1-2; D is possibly TRBD1 (6 bases). CDR3 size: 14 residues. From germline, CDR1 is MGHDK and CDR2 SYGVNS. V was cut by 1 base and J by 4 bases, with 10 bases left in between. CDR3 region: CASSEWGQLYGYTF. The CDR3 DNA is TGTGCCAGCAGTGAATGGGGGCAGCTCTATGGCTACACCTTC.